This passage covers 16 T cell receptor beta chains from one sample sequenced in a study of blood T cell repertoires in COVID-19. Sequenced by immunoSEQ multiplex PCR; TCRdb stores in-frame clones only, minus some. The sample yields around 150,000 clones, just over 90% seen once. Specimen: peripheral blood. These receptors were taken from an older woman with COVID-19, enrolled during active disease.

The J gene is TRBJ2-2, the V gene TRBV6-5, with 7 nucleotides matching TRBD2. CDR1 is MNHEY and CDR2 is SVGAGI in the germline V gene. J gave up 3 bases and V 0 bases, and 4 bases lay outside the gene matches. The CDR3 length is 16 residues. CDR3 amino acids: CASSYSGGMDTGELFF. In DNA, the CDR3 is TGTGCCAGCAGTTACTCGGGGGGGATGGACACCGGGGAGCTGTTTTTT.

The chain recombines TRBV19 with TRBJ1-1; 7 nucleotides line up with TRBD1. The ends lost 8 bases at V and 1 base at J; junction bases unmatched: 4. The germline V gene has CDR1 LNHDA and CDR2 SQIVND (reference sequence). This CDR3 spans 13 amino acids. The CDR3: CASSGQTNTEAFF. The CDR3 DNA reads TGTGCCAGTTCGGGACAGACGAACACTGAAGCTTTCTTT.

The chain has TRBV10-3 and TRBJ1-5, with 7 bases aligning to TRBD1. Germline V gives CDR1 ENHRY, CDR2 SYGVKD. The CDR3 length is 14 residues. V dropped 5 bases and J dropped 4; count of bases not matched to a gene: 5. The CDR3 nucleotides read TGTGCCATCAGTACGACAGGGAAGAATCAGCCCCAGCATTTT. It codes for CAISTTGKNQPQHF.

The chain joins TRBV7-9 to TRBJ2-5; tentatively, D is TRBD2 (6 bases). Germline V gene data show CDR1 as SEHNR and CDR2 as FQNEAQ (reference sequence). V was cut by 5 bases and J by 2 bases, with 15 bases left in between. This CDR3 is 15 amino acids long. The CDR3: CASSSPGTYQETQYF. CDR3 bases: TGTGCCAGCAGCAGCCCCGGGACTTATCAAGAGACCCAGTACTTC.

The chain recombines TRBV27 with TRBJ1-3, with D possibly TRBD1 on 6 matching bases. The V end was cut by 5 bases, the J end by 4 bases, with 15 bases between. The CDR3 is 15 amino acids. The germline gives CDR1 MNHEY, CDR2 SMNVEV (reference sequence). The CDR3 sequence is CASSLEGHRGNTIYF. In nucleotides, the CDR3 is TGTGCCAGCAGTCTAGAGGGACACCGGGGAAACACCATATATTTT.

This sequence joins TRBV3-1 (or the pseudogene TRBV3-2) and TRBJ2-5; maybe TRBD1 (5 bases). Germline V gene lookup returns CDR1 LGHDT and CDR2 YNNKEL (reference sequence). This CDR3 has 15 residues. V dropped 2 bases and J dropped 2 bases, with 12 bases sitting between them. The CDR3 region is CASSQSWGGQETQYF. The CDR3 DNA reads TGTGCCAGCAGCCAATCTTGGGGCGGACAAGAGACCCAGTACTTC.

J is TRBJ1-4 and V is TRBV19; D is undetermined. The CDR3 runs to 15 residues. V was pared by 6 bases and J by 4 bases, with 15 bases between. From germline, CDR1 is LNHDA and CDR2 SQIVND (reference sequence). The CDR3 region is CASRYLSSNNEKLFF. The CDR3 DNA reads as TGTGCCAGTAGGTACTTGAGCTCAAATAATGAAAAACTGTTTTTT.

The chain recombines TRBV2 with TRBJ1-2; D not certain. Germline V lookup: CDR1 SNHLY, CDR2 FYNNEI. V dropped 6 bases and J dropped 5 bases, with 10 bases sitting between them. This CDR3 is 12 amino acids long. CDR3 amino acids: CASRGGLYGYTF. The CDR3 nucleotides are TGTGCCAGCAGGGGAGGTTTATATGGCTACACCTTC.

This sequence joins TRBV7-8 and TRBJ1-3, with a possible D match to TRBD1 (5 bases). CDR1 is SGHVS, CDR2 FQNEAQ, per germline. V lost 2 bases and J 3 bases, leaving 17 bases between the germline ends. This CDR3 comprises 17 residues. The CDR3 nucleotides read TGTGCCAGCAGCTTAATTCCTCCAGGGCGTCATGGAAACACCATATATTTT. Its translation: CASSLIPPGRHGNTIYF.

The chain employs TRBV4-2 and TRBJ1-1; 8 bases match TRBD1. CDR1 LGHNA and CDR2 YNFKEQ come from the germline V gene. This CDR3 is built from 13 residues. V lost 3 bases, J lost 4 bases, and 1 base stayed unmatched. The CDR3 sequence is CASSHTGGTEAFF. CDR3 in DNA: TGTGCCAGCAGCCATACAGGGGGCACTGAAGCTTTCTTT.

The V and J genes are TRBV5-5 and TRBJ1-5; TRBD1 matches at 9 bases. The CDR3 spans 19 residues. Germline loops: CDR1 SGHKS, CDR2 YYEKEE (reference sequence). V was clipped by 4 bases and J by 0 bases; unmatched bases: 14. As DNA, the CDR3 is TGTGCCAGCAGCCTTGACAGGGGGGAATTATTATATAGCAATCAGCCCCAGCATTTT. Its protein is CASSLDRGELLYSNQPQHF. The whole variable domain, remainder taken from reference TRBV5-5 and TRBJ1-5, is DAGVTQSPTHLIKTRGQQVTLRCSPISGHKSVSWYQQVLGQGPQFIFQYYEKEERGRGNFPDRFSARQFPNYSSELNVNALLLGDSALYLCASSLDRGELLYSNQPQHFGDGTRLSIL.

The CDR3 sequence is CASSQNWDSNYGYTF. In nucleotides, the CDR3 is TGTGCCAGCAGCCAAAATTGGGACTCTAACTATGGCTACACCTTC. The rearrangement links TRBV3-1 (or the pseudogene TRBV3-2) to TRBJ1-2, with D possibly matching TRBD1 (5 bases). Germline CDR1 LGHDT, CDR2 YNNKEL (reference sequence). The CDR3 runs 15 residues. Trimming shortened V by 2 bases and J by 0 bases, and 10 bases separated the two germline ends.

The V call is TRBV3-1 (or the pseudogene TRBV3-2), the J call TRBJ2-3; D may be TRBD1 (6 bases). The CDR3 has 13 amino acids. Germline lookup yields CDR1 LGHDT and CDR2 YNNKEL (reference sequence). V was pared by 1 base and J by 7 bases, with 9 bases between. The CDR3 sequence: CASSQGGRNTQYF. CDR3 sequence (DNA): TGTGCCAGCAGCCAAGGGGGGCGGAATACGCAGTATTTT.

The chain joins TRBV7-3 to TRBJ2-1, with 8 bases aligning to TRBD1. The V segment lost 5 bases and the J segment 4 bases; nucleotides outside the gene matches: 4. The CDR3 runs to 14 residues. Germline V gene sequence: CDR1 SGHTA, CDR2 FQGTGA. CDR3 in DNA: TGTGCCAGCAGCCCTGGACAGGGATACAATGAGCAGTTCTTC. Translated: CASSPGQGYNEQFF.

The V and J genes are TRBV6-5 and TRBJ1-4; D is ambiguous. Trimming took 5 bases from V and 0 from J, leaving 7 bases between them. This CDR3 contains 14 residues. The V gene's germline CDR1 is MNHEY and CDR2 SVGAGI. The CDR3 coding sequence is TGTGCCAGCAGTCCTAGAACAACTAATGAAAAACTGTTTTTT. Protein product: CASSPRTTNEKLFF.

The chain couples TRBV5-1 to TRBJ1-4; 7 nucleotides agree with TRBD1. This CDR3 comprises 14 residues. CDR1 and CDR2 from the germline V gene are SGHRS and YFSETQ. V trimming: 7 bases; J trimming: 0 bases; junction bases outside the gene matches: 3. CDR3 in DNA: TGCGCCAGCGGACAGGAAGCAACTAATGAAAAACTGTTTTTT. Encoded protein: CASGQEATNEKLFF.